The entry below describes one TCR beta chain. In the source study's methods: From reference gene primer amplification, estimates of nucleated cell counts were derived. Using immunoSEQ multiplex PCR, the repertoire was profiled, and TCRdb retains in-frame clones only, with some absent. V and J calls and clone size are as listed in that table; D and trimming were resolved from the DNA. Of about 230,000 clones listed, 65% to 85% are singletons. The data derive from a study of blood T cell repertoires in COVID-19. Study details: Sites in the United States, Italy and Spain provided acute and convalescent COVID-19 samples. From T cells, B-cell-depleted T cells, or PBMCs came the material, which was cDNA or gDNA.

V was clipped by 11 bases and J by 0 bases, with 20 bases between them. The CDR3 spans 17 residues. Germline CDR1 and CDR2: WNHNN and SYGVQD (reference sequence). The chain recombines TRBV10-1 with TRBJ1-6, with a tentative D call TRBD1 (6 bases). The material sequenced was peripheral blood. This TCR was sampled from a woman older than 75 with acute or convalescent COVID-19. The CDR3 sequence: CAPRGDSPNSYNSPLHF. The CDR3 DNA follows: TGCGCCCCCAGGGGAGACAGCCCGAACTCCTATAATTCACCCCTCCACTTT.